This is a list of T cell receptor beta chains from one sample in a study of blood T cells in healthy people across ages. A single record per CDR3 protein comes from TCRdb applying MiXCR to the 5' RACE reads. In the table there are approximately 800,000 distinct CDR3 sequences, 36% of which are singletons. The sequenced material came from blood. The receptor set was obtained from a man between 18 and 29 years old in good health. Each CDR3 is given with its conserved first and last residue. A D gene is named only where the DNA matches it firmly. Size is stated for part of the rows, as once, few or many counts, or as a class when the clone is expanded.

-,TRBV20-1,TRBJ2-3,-,CSALLPRGRTDTQYF,TGCAGTGCCCTACTTCCCAGGGGCCGCACAGATACGCAGTATTTT
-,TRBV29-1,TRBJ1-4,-,CSVKTVGTNEKLFF,TGCAGCGTTAAGACGGTGGGCACTAATGAAAAACTGTTTTTT
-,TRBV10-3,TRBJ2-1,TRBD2,CAMTSGGQNEQFF,TGTGCCATGACTAGCGGGGGGCAGAATGAGCAGTTCTTC
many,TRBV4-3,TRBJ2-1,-,CASSQDIGGVNEQFF,TGCGCCAGCAGCCAAGATATTGGGGGTGTCAATGAGCAGTTCTTC
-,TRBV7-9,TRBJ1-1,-,CAGSLSVVNTEAFF,TGTGCCGGCAGCTTAAGTGTAGTTAACACTGAAGCTTTCTTT
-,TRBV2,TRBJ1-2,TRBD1,CATLDGTGGWYGYTF,TGTGCCACTCTCGACGGGACAGGGGGATGGTATGGCTACACCTTC
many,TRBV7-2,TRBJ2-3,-,CASSLAVGQYF,TGTGCCAGCAGCTTAGCGGTAGGACAGTATTTT
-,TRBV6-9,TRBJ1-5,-,CATRAQGPRESQPQHF,TGTGCCACCCGAGCGCAGGGGCCGCGGGAGAGTCAGCCCCAGCATTTT
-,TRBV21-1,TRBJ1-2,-,CASINSTANYGYTF,TGTGCCAGCATCAATTCGACTGCTAACTATGGCTACACCTTC
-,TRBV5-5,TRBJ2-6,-,CANSSGTGSSGANVLTF,TGTGCCAACAGCTCCGGGACCGGATCCTCTGGGGCCAACGTCCTGACTTTC
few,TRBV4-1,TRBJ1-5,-,CASSREVTSNQPQHF,TGCGCCAGCAGCCGCGAGGTGACTAGCAATCAGCCCCAGCATTTT
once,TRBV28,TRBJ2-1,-,CASSLDVCNEQFF,TGTGCCAGCAGTTTGGACGTGTGCAATGAGCAGTTCTTC
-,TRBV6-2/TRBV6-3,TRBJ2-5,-,CASHLTLVGTRETQYF,TGTGCCAGCCACTTGACCCTAGTAGGCACGCGAGAGACCCAGTACTTC
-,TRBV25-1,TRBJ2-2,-,CASKEREDTGELFF,TGTGCCAGCAAAGAGAGGGAGGACACCGGGGAGCTGTTTTTT
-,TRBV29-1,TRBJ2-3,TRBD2,CSGAGTATQYF,TGTAGCGGGGCGGGCACAGCTACGCAGTATTTT
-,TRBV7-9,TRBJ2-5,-,CASSLYAGETQYF,TGTGCCAGCAGCTTATACGCGGGAGAGACCCAGTACTTC
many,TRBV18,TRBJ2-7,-,CASSTGYEQYF,TGTGCCAGCTCAACAGGGTACGAGCAGTACTTC
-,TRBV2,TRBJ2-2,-,CASNLLGTTNTGELFF,TGTGCCAGCAATCTCCTAGGGACAACGAACACCGGGGAGCTGTTTTTT
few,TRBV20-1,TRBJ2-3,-,CSATTRVDTQYF,TGCAGTGCTACGACGAGGGTGGATACGCAGTATTTT
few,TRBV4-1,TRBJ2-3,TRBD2,CASSQFSGNTDTQYF,TGCGCCAGCAGCCAATTTAGCGGGAACACAGATACGCAGTATTTT